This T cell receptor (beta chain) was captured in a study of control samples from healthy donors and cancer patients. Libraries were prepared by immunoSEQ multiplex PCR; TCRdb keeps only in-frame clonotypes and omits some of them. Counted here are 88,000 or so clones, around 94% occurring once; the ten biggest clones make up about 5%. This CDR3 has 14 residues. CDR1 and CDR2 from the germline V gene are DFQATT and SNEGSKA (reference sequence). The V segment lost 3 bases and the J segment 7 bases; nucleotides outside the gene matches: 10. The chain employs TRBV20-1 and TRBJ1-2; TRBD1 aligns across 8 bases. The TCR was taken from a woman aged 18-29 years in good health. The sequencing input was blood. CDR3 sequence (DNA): TGCAGTGCTAGTCCCGGGACAGGAATAGGTGGCTACACCTTC. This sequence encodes CSASPGTGIGGYTF.